This TCR beta chain was obtained from a study of T cells after yellow fever vaccination. Study findings and constraints: Most clones from primary vaccination were detected again post-booster (just under 97% CD4, 88% CD8).

A few counts support this clonotype. Its antigen is as yet unknown. The junction had 8 bases not matched to a gene; V was cut back by 1 base and J by 6 bases. CDR3 length: 17 residues. Germline CDR1 is SGHTA and CDR2 is FQGNSA. Researchers made TCR cDNA using 5'RACE template switching, and this step added a universal primer site and UMIs. TCRdb reanalysed the 5' RACE reads using MiXCR and keeps one entry per CDR3 protein. Here the sample spans some 260,000 distinct CDR3 sequences, around 5.2% being singletons. This clonotype was sampled from a man aged 18 to 30 who received the YFV17D yellow fever vaccine. The sample consisted of CD4+ T cells sorted from PBMCs, taken on the day of the yellow fever booster vaccination. This chain uses TRBV7-2 with TRBJ2-1; TRBD2 aligns across 11 bases. CDR3 sequence reads: CASSLVAGGRQGNEQFF. CDR3 bases: TGTGCCAGCAGCTTAGTAGCGGGGGGGCGACAGGGCAATGAGCAGTTCTTC.